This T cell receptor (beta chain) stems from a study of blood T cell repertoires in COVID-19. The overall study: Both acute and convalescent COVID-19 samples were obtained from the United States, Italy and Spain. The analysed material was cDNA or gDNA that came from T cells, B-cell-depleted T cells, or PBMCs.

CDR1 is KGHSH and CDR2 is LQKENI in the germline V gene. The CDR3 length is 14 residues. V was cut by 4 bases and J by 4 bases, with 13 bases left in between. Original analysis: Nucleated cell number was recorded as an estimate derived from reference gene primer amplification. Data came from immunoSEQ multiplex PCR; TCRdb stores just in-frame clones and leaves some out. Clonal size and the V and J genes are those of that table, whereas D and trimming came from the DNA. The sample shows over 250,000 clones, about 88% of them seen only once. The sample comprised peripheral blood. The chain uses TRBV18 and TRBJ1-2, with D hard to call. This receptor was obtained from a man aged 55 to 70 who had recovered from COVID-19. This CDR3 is CASSQADSVYGYTF. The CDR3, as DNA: TGTGCCAGCTCACAAGCAGACTCAGTCTATGGCTACACCTTC. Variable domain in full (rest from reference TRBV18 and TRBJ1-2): NAGVMQNPRHLVRRRGQEARLRCSPMKGHSHVYWYRQLPEEGLKFMVYLQKENIIDESGMPKERFSAEFPKEGPSILRIQQVVRGDSAAYFCASSQADSVYGYTFGSGTRLTVV.